These 6 T cell receptor beta chains were sequenced from one sample in a study of cytomegalovirus exposure and HLA in healthy donors. This PCR relied on a set of 60 Vbeta primers and 13 Jbeta primers. Profiled with immunoSEQ multiplex PCR; TCRdb holds only in-frame clones, not every one. The table shows about 160,000 clones, with about four fifths occurring only once. The sample comprised PBMCs. The receptors shown here come from a male donor in good health and CMV-seropositive.

This rearrangement joins TRBV7-6 to TRBJ1-1; unclear D gene. V dropped 1 base and J dropped 9 bases, with 15 bases sitting between them. This CDR3 has 14 amino acids. CDR1 SGHVS and CDR2 FNYEAQ come from the germline V gene. DNA for the CDR3: TGTGCCAGCAGCTTAGTCGTAACTCCCGCAAAAGCTTTCTTT. As protein: CASSLVVTPAKAFF.

V usage is TRBV7-9 and J usage is TRBJ2-7, with D possibly TRBD2 on 6 matching bases. The germline CDR1 and CDR2 sequences are SEHNR and FQNEAQ (reference sequence). Trimming pared 5 bases from V and 3 bases from J, leaving 14 bases between. This CDR3 is built from 14 residues. The CDR3 nucleotides read TGTGCCAGCAGCCGATCCGGGGGAATCTACGAGCAGTACTTC. Its translation is CASSRSGGIYEQYF.

CDR3 protein: CASSFSGGTGELFF. CDR3 in DNA: TGTGCCAGCAGCTTTAGCGGGGGAACCGGGGAGCTGTTTTTT. The chain uses TRBV7-3 and TRBJ2-2, with 9 bases identical to TRBD2. CDR1 is SGHTA, CDR2 FQGTGA, per germline. The CDR3 has 14 amino acids. Trimming cost V 3 bases and J 5 bases; bases outside gene matches: 1.

This chain connects TRBV6-5 to TRBJ1-2, with 12 bases that match TRBD1. Germline V gives CDR1 MNHEY, CDR2 SVGAGI. V lost 5 bases and J lost 8; bases outside the gene matches: 6. The CDR3 loop spans 14 amino acids. CDR3 sequence reads: CASSEGGQGAGYTF. CDR3 DNA sequence: TGTGCCAGCAGTGAGGGGGGACAGGGGGCCGGCTACACCTTC.

The chain has TRBV7-2 and TRBJ2-3, with TRBD2 matching 12 bases. V was clipped by 5 bases and J by 6 bases; unmatched bases: 9. Germline loops: CDR1 SGHTA, CDR2 FQGNSA. CDR3 length: 16 residues. The CDR3 DNA reads TGTGCCAGCAGCCCTCTAGCGGGGGGGAGGGTGGATACGCAGTATTTT. Residues: CASSPLAGGRVDTQYF.

The chain carries TRBV7-9 and TRBJ2-3; possible D gene TRBD2, 7 bases. Trimming removed 1 base at V and 6 bases at J, with 11 bases between. Germline CDR1 SEHNR, CDR2 FQNEAQ (reference sequence). The CDR3 spans 14 residues. In DNA form, the CDR3 reads TGTGCCAGCAGCTTAGAGGGGGGGGCGGATACGCAGTATTTT. Its translation: CASSLEGGADTQYF.